This T cell receptor beta chain is from a study of blood T cell repertoires in COVID-19. Background on the study: Collection of acute and convalescent COVID-19 samples took place in the United States, Italy and Spain.

The CDR3 runs 13 residues. Germline V gene sequence: CDR1 SGHNT, CDR2 YENEEA. V shed 11 bases and J shed 5 bases, with 16 bases lying between them. Measured with immunoSEQ multiplex PCR; TCRdb has only the in-frame clones, and not every one. The data show roughly 260,000 clones, about 88% seen once. The sample was peripheral blood. This receptor was obtained from a man between 60 and 75 years old who had recovered from COVID-19. This chain connects TRBV11-3 to TRBJ1-5; TRBD1 is a possible D gene (5 bases). The DNA of the CDR3 is TGTGCCCCCCGGGGGGGGGTCCATCAGCCCCAGCATTTT. Protein sequence: CAPRGGVHQPQHF.